Given below is one T cell receptor beta chain in context. Here immunoSEQ multiplex PCR was the method, and the copy in TCRdb shows in-frame clones only, minus some. The table includes 1,400,000 or so clones, approximately 98.5% detected once. Naive CD45RA+ and memory CD45RA-negative subsets were split from CD4+ cells. This entry is derived from a study of shared clonotypes between healthy human individuals. The CDR3 loop spans 14 amino acids. Per germline, CDR1 SGDLS and CDR2 YYNGEE. With 0 bases removed from V and 9 bases from J, the gap between germline ends came to 13 bases. The sequenced sample was naive CD4+ T cells sorted from blood. The subset here: CD45RA+ positively selected. The clonotype originates from a man younger than 45 in good health. The chain carries TRBV9 and TRBJ2-1; D possibly matches TRBD1 or TRBD2 (5 bases each). CDR3 DNA sequence: TGTGCCAGCAGCGTAGGTGGGACCTCGCCTGAGCAGTTCTTC. Translating it yields CASSVGGTSPEQFF.